This T cell receptor (beta chain) is from a study of STAT5B mutations in CD4+ large granular lymphocyte leukemia. The assay was immunoSEQ multiplex PCR, and TCRdb's table has in-frame clones only and misses some. In the table there are approximately 31,000 clones, approximately 69% of which are singletons. The sequence came from a human donor in good health. Sequenced material: CD4+ T cells from blood buffy coats.

CDR3: CASSYGRSEQETQYF. DNA of the CDR3: TGTGCCAGCAGCTACGGCAGGAGCGAACAAGAGACCCAGTACTTC. The chain has TRBV5-8 and TRBJ2-5; no clear D. The V and J ends lost 3 bases and 2 bases respectively, with 14 bases between them. The germline V gene has CDR1 SGHTS and CDR2 YDEGEE. The length of the CDR3 is 15 residues. Full variable domain (outside the CDR3, taken from reference TRBV5-8 and TRBJ2-5): EAGVTQSPTHLIKTRGQQATLRCSPISGHTSVYWYQQALGLGLQFLLWYDEGEERNRGNFPPRFSGRQFPNYSSELNVNALELEDSALYLCASSYGRSEQETQYFGPGTRLLVL.